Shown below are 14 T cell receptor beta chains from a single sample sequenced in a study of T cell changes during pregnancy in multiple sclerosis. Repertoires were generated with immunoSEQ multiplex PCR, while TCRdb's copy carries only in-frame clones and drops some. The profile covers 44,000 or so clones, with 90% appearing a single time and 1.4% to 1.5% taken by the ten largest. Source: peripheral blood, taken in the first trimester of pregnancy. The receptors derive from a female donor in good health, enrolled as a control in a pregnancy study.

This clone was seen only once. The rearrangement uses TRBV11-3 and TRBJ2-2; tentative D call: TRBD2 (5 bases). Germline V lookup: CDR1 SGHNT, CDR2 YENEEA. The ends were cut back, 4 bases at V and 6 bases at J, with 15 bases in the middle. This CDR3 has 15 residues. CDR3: CASSSDLQAAGELFF. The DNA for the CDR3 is TGTGCCAGCAGCTCGGATCTTCAAGCGGCCGGGGAGCTGTTTTTT.

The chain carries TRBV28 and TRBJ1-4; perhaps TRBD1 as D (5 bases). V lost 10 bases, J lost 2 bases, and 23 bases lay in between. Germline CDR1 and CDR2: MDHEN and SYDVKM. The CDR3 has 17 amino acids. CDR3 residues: CATRTGWGKGTNEKLFF. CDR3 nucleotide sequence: TGTGCCACCAGGACCGGGTGGGGAAAGGGGACTAATGAAAAACTGTTTTTT.

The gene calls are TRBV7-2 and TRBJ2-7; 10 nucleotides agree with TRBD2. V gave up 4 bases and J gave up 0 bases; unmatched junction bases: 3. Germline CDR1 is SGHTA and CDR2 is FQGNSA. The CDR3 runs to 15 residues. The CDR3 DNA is TGTGCCAGCAGCTCGAGCGGGGGGGTCTCCTACGAGCAGTACTTC. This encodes CASSSSGGVSYEQYF.

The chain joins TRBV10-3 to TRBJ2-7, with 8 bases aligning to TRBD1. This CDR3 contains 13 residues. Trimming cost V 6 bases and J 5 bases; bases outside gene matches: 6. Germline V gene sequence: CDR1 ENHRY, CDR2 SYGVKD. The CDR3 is CAIRDREAHEQYF. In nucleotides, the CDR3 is TGTGCCATCAGGGACAGGGAGGCTCACGAGCAGTACTTC.

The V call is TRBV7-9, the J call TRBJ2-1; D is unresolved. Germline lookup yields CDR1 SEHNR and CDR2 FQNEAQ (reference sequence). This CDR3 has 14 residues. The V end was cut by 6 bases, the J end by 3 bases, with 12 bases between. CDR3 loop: CASSGQLGYNEQFF. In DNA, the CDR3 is TGTGCCAGCAGTGGGCAATTGGGCTACAATGAGCAGTTCTTC.

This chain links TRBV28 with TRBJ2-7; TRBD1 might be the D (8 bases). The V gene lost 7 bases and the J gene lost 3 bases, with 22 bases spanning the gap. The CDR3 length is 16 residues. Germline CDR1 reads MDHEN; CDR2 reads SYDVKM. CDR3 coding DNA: TGTGCCAGCACCATGGGGGGGCAGGGGGCAAACTACGAGCAGTACTTC. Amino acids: CASTMGGQGANYEQYF.

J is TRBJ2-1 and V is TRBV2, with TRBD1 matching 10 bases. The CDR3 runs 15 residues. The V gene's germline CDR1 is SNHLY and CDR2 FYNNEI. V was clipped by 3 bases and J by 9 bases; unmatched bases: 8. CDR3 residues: CASSETGGQGPEQFF. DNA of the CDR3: TGTGCCAGCAGTGAGACGGGGGGACAGGGGCCTGAGCAGTTCTTC.

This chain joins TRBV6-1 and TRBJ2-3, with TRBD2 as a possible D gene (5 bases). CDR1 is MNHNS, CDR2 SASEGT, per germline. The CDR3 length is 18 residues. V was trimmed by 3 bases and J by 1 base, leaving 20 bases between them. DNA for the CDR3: TGTGCCAGCAGTGATGGACCCTCAAACGGGGTGGGCACAGATACGCAGTATTTT. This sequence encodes CASSDGPSNGVGTDTQYF.

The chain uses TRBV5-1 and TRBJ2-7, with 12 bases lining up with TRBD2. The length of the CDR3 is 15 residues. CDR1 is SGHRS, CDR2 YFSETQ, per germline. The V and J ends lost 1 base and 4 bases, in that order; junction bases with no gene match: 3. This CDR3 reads CASSLYTSGGYEQYF. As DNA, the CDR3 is TGCGCCAGCAGCTTGTATACTAGCGGGGGGTACGAGCAGTACTTC. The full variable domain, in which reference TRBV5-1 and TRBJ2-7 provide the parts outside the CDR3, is KAGVTQTPRYLIKTRGQQVTLSCSPISGHRSVSWYQQTPGQGLQFLFEYFSETQRNKGNFPGRFSGRQFSNSRSEMNVSTLELGDSALYLCASSLYTSGGYEQYFGPGTRLTVT.

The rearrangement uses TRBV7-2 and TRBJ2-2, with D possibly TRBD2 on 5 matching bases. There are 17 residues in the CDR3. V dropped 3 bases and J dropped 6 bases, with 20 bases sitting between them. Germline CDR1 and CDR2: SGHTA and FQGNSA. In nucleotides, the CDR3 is TGTGCCAGCAGCTTCCTCCCTAGCATATTTGAGTCCGGGGAGCTGTTTTTT. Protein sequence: CASSFLPSIFESGELFF.

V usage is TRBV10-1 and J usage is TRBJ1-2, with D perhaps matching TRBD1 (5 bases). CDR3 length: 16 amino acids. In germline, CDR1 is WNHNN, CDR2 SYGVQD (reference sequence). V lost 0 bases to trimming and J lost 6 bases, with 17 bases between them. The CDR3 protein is CASSESIGQGGDGYTF. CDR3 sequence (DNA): TGCGCCAGCAGTGAGTCGATCGGGCAGGGAGGCGATGGCTACACCTTC.

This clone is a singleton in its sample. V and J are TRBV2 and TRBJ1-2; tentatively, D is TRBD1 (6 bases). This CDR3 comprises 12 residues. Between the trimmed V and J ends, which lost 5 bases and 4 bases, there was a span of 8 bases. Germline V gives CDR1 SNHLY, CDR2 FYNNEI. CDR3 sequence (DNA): TGTGCCAGCAGTCAACAGGGCTATGGCTACACCTTC. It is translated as CASSQQGYGYTF.

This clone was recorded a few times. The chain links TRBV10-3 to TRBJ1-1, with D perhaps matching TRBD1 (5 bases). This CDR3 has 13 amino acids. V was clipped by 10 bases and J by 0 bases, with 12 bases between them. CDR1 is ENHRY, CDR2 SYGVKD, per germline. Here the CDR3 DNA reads TGTGCCAGCATCAGGGTGATGAACACTGAAGCTTTCTTT. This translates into CASIRVMNTEAFF.

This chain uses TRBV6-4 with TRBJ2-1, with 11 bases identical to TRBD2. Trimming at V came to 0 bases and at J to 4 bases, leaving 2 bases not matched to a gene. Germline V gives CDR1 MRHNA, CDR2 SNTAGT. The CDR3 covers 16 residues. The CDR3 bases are TGTGCCAGCAGTGACTCTAGCGGGGGGGGGTACAATGAGCAGTTCTTC. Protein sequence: CASSDSSGGGYNEQFF.